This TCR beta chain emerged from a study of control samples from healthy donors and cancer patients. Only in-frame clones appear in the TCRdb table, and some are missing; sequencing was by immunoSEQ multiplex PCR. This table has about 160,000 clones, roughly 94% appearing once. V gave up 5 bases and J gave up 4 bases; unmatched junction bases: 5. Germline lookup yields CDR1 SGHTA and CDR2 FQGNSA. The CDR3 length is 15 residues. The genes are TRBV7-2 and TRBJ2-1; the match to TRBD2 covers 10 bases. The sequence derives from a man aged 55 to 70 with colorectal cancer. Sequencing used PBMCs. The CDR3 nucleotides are TGTGCCAGCAGCCTGCAAGCGGGGGGGTACAATGAGCAGTTCTTC. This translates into CASSLQAGGYNEQFF.